Shown below are 8 T cell receptor beta chains from a single sample sequenced in a study of human T cells and chemical hapten exposure. Time point in this sample: patch test 1, 2 weeks after DPC sensitization. Treatment described: therapeutic diphenylcyclopropenone sensitization with weekly scalp DPC. Using its own MiXCR run on the RACE reads, TCRdb lists one record per CDR3 protein. The table records 75,000 to 90,000 distinct CDR3 sequences, approximately 10% of them present only once. The input for sequencing was whole blood, taken in connection with sensitization to the hapten diphenylcyclopropenone (DPC). The receptors derive from a woman aged 45-60 years with alopecia areata. Some clones in this sample may be carry-over from other donors' samples.

The chain combines TRBV7-9 with TRBJ2-1; D not certain. Germline values: CDR1 SEHNR, CDR2 FQNEAQ (reference sequence). V gave up 3 bases and J gave up 4 bases, with 7 bases separating them. The CDR3 length is 13 residues. CDR3 in DNA: TGTGCCAGCAGCTTTGTGGATTACAATGAGCAGTTCTTC. It translates to CASSFVDYNEQFF.

The V and J genes are TRBV20-1 and TRBJ2-7; a possible D gene is TRBD2 (5 bases). V dropped 5 bases and J dropped 6 bases, with 17 bases sitting between them. Per the germline V gene, CDR1 is DFQATT and CDR2 is SNEGSKA (reference sequence). The CDR3 spans 13 residues. The CDR3, as DNA: TGCAGTGCTTTGCGGACCCGGGCGGGCGAGCAGTACTTC. It codes for CSALRTRAGEQYF.

The V gene is TRBV6-2 or TRBV6-3, the J gene TRBJ1-2, with D unclear. CDR1 and CDR2 (germline): MNHEY, SVGEGT. The CDR3 totals 14 residues. V was clipped by 0 bases and J by 4 bases, with 9 bases between them. Here the CDR3 reads CASSYSTLIYGYTF. The CDR3 region has the DNA TGTGCCAGCAGTTACTCGACGCTAATCTATGGCTACACCTTC.

There are many counts of this clonotype. The chain joins TRBV12-3 or TRBV12-4 to TRBJ2-7; 7 bases are a match to TRBD1. Trimming cost V 5 bases and J 2 bases; bases outside gene matches: 9. CDR3 size: 15 residues. The CDR3 reads CASSTTDRAAYEQYF. The CDR3 DNA reads as TGTGCCAGCAGTACCACCGACAGGGCCGCCTACGAGCAGTACTTC.

This chain connects TRBV18 to TRBJ2-7, with D hard to call. CDR1 and CDR2 (germline): KGHSH, LQKENI. V shed 2 bases and J shed 5 bases, with 7 bases lying between them. The CDR3 totals 12 residues. CDR3 DNA sequence: TGTGCCAGCTCACCAAAACGAGACGAGCAGTACTTC. Its protein product is CASSPKRDEQYF.

This clonotype was seen only a few times. The chain links TRBV5-1 to TRBJ2-7; TRBD2 matches at 8 bases. CDR3 length: 15 amino acids. V lost 1 base and J lost 1; bases outside the gene matches: 4. Germline CDR1 is SGHRS and CDR2 is YFSETQ. The CDR3 sequence: CASSLIAGGSYEQYF. The CDR3 nucleotides read TGCGCCAGCAGCTTGATCGCGGGAGGTTCCTACGAGCAGTACTTC.

This clonotype was picked up many times. The chain recombines TRBV7-2 with TRBJ2-3; perhaps TRBD1 as D (5 bases). The V and J ends lost 1 base and 0 bases respectively, with 8 bases between them. The CDR3 covers 15 residues. Germline values: CDR1 SGHTA, CDR2 FQGNSA. The CDR3 DNA sequence: TGTGCCAGCAGCTTAGTTGGGGCTAGCACAGATACGCAGTATTTT. As protein: CASSLVGASTDTQYF. Variable domain in full (rest from reference TRBV7-2 and TRBJ2-3): GAGVSQSPSNKVTEKGKDVELRCDPISGHTALYWYRQSLGQGLEFLIYFQGNSAPDKSGLPSDRFSAERTGGSVSTLTIQRTQQEDSAVYLCASSLVGASTDTQYFGPGTRLTVL.

There are a few counts of this clonotype. The chain employs TRBV29-1 and TRBJ2-3, with D possibly being TRBD1 (5 bases). Germline values: CDR1 SQVTM, CDR2 ANQGSEA. V shed 5 bases and J shed 0 bases, with 12 bases lying between them. This CDR3 is 14 amino acids long. CDR3 nucleotides: TGCAGCGTTTCCACAGGATTAAGCACAGATACGCAGTATTTT. Its translation is CSVSTGLSTDTQYF.